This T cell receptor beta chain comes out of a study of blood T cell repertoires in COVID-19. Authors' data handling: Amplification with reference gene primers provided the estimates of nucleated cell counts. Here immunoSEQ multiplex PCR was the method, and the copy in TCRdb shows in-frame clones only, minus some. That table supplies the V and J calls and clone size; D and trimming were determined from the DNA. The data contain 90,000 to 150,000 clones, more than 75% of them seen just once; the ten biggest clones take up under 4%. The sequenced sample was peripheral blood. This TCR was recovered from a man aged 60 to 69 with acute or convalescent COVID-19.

CDR3 region: CAISEFQRVNTEAFF. The CDR3 region has the DNA TGTGCCATCAGTGAGTTTCAGCGAGTGAACACTGAAGCTTTCTTT. This rearrangement joins TRBV10-3 to TRBJ1-1; D not certain. V was pared by 1 base and J by 0 bases, with 9 bases between. This CDR3 contains 15 residues. CDR1 and CDR2 from the germline V gene are ENHRY and SYGVKD.